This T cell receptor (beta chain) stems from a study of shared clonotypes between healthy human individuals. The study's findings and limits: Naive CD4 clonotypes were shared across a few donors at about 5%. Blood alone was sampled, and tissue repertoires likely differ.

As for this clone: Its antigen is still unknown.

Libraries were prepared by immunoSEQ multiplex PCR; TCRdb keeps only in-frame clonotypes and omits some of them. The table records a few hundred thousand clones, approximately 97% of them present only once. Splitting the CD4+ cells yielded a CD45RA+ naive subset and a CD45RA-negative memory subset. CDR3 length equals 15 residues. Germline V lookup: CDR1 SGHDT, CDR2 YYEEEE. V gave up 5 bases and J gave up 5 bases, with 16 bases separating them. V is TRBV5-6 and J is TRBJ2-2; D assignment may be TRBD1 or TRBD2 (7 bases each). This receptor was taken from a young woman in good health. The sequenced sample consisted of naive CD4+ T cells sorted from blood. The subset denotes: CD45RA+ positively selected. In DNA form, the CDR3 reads TGTGCCAGCAGTTTGACAGGGACTAAGACCGGGGAGCTGTTTTTT. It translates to CASSLTGTKTGELFF.